Sequencing of this T cell receptor beta chain was carried out in a study of cytomegalovirus exposure and HLA in healthy donors. General observations from the study: Later analysis showed TCR association rates varying by HLA locus, highest for DRB1 and lowest for HLA-C. Among the sequence variants, a highly shared cluster was likely an artifact of sequencing. Per published accounts, TCR beta sequences correctly predicted the HLA-A and HLA-B alleles of most subjects.

About this clone: As yet, its antigen is unknown.

The PCR made use of 60 Vbeta and 13 Jbeta primers. TCRdb's table, derived via immunoSEQ multiplex PCR, lists solely in-frame clones and lacks some. The sample includes 240,000 or so clones, around 80% of them seen just once. Trimming removed 3 bases from V and 4 bases from J; junction bases left unmatched: 6. The CDR3 spans 15 residues. The V gene's germline CDR1 is SEHNR and CDR2 FQNEAQ (reference sequence). The V and J genes are TRBV7-9 and TRBJ2-3; 8 nucleotides agree with TRBD1. The clonotype originates from a woman between 40 and 55 years old in good health and CMV-seropositive. Specimen: PBMCs. The CDR3 protein is CASSLTGERSDTQYF. The CDR3 DNA is TGTGCCAGCAGCTTGACAGGGGAAAGGTCAGATACGCAGTATTTT.